Sequencing of this T cell receptor (beta chain) was carried out in a study of T-cell reconstitution after alpha-beta-depleted transplantation in children. This CDR3 is 13 amino acids long. Trimming removed 5 bases at V and 3 bases at J, with 11 bases between. Germline V gives CDR1 SEHNR, CDR2 FQNEAQ (reference sequence). Unique molecular identifiers featured in how the TCRbeta library was prepared. TCRdb itself ran the PCR reads through MiXCR, one entry per CDR3 protein. The sample has roughly 190,000 distinct CDR3 sequences; 14% to 15% are singletons. This clonotype was sampled from a human donor who donated a stem cell graft to a child with acute lymphoblastic leukemia. The sequenced sample was PBMCs from the stem cell graft donor, obtained from the stem cell graft. The V gene is TRBV7-9, the J gene TRBJ2-7; D is ambiguous. The CDR3 sequence: CASSPVDNYEQYF. In nucleotides, the CDR3 is TGTGCCAGCAGCCCGGTAGACAACTACGAGCAGTACTTC.